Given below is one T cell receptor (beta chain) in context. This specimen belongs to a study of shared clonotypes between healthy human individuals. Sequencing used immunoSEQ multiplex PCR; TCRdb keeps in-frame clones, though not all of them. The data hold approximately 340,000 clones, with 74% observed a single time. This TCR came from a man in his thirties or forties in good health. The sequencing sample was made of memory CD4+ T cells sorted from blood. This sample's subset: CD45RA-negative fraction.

CDR3 coding DNA: TGTGCCAGCTCGACTAGCTGGCCTAATACGCAGTATTTT. It encodes CASSTSWPNTQYF. The rearrangement joins TRBV28 to TRBJ2-3, with 7 bases identical to TRBD2. Per the germline V gene, CDR1 is MDHEN and CDR2 is SYDVKM. This CDR3 comprises 13 residues. Trimming cost V 8 bases and J 7 bases; bases outside gene matches: 9.